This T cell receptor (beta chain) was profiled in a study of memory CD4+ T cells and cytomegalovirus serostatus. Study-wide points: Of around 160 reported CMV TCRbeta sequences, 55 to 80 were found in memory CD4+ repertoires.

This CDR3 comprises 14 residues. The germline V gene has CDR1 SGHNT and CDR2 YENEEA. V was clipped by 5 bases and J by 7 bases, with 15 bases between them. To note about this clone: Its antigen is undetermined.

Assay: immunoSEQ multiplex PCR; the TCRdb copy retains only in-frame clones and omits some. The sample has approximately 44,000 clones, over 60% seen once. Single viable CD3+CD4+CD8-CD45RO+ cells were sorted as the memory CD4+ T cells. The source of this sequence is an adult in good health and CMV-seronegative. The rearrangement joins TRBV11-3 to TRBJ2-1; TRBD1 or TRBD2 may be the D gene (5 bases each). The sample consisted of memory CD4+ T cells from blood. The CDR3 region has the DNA TGTGCCAGCAGCCCAATAGGGACGGGAAATGAGCAGTTCTTC. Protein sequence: CASSPIGTGNEQFF.